This T cell receptor (beta chain) stems from a study of human T cells and chemical hapten exposure. Treatment: therapeutic diphenylcyclopropenone sensitization with weekly scalp DPC. The study drew its donors from alopecia patients who were 18 to 70 years old and suitable for DPC. Extraction of total RNA was performed on unfractionated whole blood. A few counts support this clonotype. What it recognizes is unknown. The CDR3 sequence is 14 residues long. Between the trimmed V and J ends, which lost 3 bases and 5 bases, there was a span of 14 bases. Germline V CDR1 and CDR2: MNHNY, SVGAGI (reference sequence). Library construction involved attaching unique molecular identifiers to individual cDNA molecules, which allowed quantitative, reproducible TCR counting. Original processing notes: Sample TCR totals centred on a median of 95,638, ranging about 20,000 to 750,000. Using its own MiXCR run on the reads, TCRdb lists one record per CDR3 protein. The V and J calls were determined by TCRdb, not by the authors. The sample includes just under 4,500 distinct CDR3 sequences, approximately 50% of them seen just once.

Study-wide findings and caveats: While controls formed fewer of them, expanded TCRs formed significantly more large CDR3 similarity clusters.

The starting material was whole blood, obtained before DPC sensitization or 2, 6, or about 24 weeks after (not recorded which). The receptor was isolated from an adult with alopecia areata. Some clones in this sample may be carry-over from other donors' samples. This table probably holds off-target reads from a library built for another chain. This chain links TRBV6-6 with TRBJ2-7; maybe TRBD1 (5 bases). CDR3 nucleotides: TGTGCCAGCAGTTATCAGGGCGGATACGACGAGCAGTACTTC. Protein product: CASSYQGGYDEQYF.